The entry below describes one TCR beta chain. This entry comes from a study of multiple sclerosis patients with progressive multifocal leukoencephalopathy. This was a survey-level run. Every PCR reaction included synthetic inline CDR3 controls for all V-J pairings. Clones were read by immunoSEQ multiplex PCR, and TCRdb kept only the in-frame ones, dropping some. The sample has fewer than 35,000 clones; 80% to 95% are singletons. Specified time point: before natalizumab initiation. The CDR3 sequence is 16 residues long. Germline assignment: CDR1 GTSNPN and CDR2 SVGIG (reference sequence). J lost 5 bases, V lost 1 base, and 9 bases had no gene match.

This chain links TRBV30 with TRBJ2-3; 10 bases agree with TRBD2. The sample consisted of PBMCs. The source is a man aged 25-45 years with multiple sclerosis. The CDR3 coding sequence is TGTGCCTGGAGTGGCCCAGCGGGAGGGCCGGGAGATACGCAGTATTTT. It translates to CAWSGPAGGPGDTQYF.